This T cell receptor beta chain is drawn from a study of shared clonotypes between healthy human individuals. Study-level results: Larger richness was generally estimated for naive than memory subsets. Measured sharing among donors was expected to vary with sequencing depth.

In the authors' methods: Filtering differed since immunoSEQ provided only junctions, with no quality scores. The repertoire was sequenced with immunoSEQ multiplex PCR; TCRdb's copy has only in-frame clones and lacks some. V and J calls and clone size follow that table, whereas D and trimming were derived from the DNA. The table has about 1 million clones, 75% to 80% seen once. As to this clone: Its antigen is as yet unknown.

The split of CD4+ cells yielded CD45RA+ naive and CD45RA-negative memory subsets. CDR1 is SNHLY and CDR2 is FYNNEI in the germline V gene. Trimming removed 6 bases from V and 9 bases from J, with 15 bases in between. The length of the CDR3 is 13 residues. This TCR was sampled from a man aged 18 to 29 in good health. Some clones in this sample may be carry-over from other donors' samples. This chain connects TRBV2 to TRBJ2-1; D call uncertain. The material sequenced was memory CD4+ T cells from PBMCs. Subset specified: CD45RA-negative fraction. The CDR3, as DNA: TGTGCCAGCAGCACAAATTACCGCAGTGAGCAGTTCTTC. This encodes CASSTNYRSEQFF.